This TCR beta chain derives from a study of cytomegalovirus exposure and HLA in healthy donors (dated by TCRdb to about 2017). General notes on the study: According to an earlier analysis of 450 to 650 of the donors, some 180 million T cells yielded roughly 110 million unique TCR beta sequences and 250 to 350 Gb of sequence data. An early release that covered approximately 600 HLA-typed donors contained about 300 gigabases of sequencing data and 75 million to 100 million unique TCR sequences. Of the 300 to 500 genotyped donors, approximately 80% were placed in the genetic ancestry cluster associated with self-reported Caucasian donors. The study aimed to test whether signatures of past pathogen exposure could be identified by cataloging public T cell receptors. The study used immunosequencing to profile the T cell repertoires of several hundred subjects and linked those repertoires to cytomegalovirus serostatus. Besides the first cohort of 500 to 700 subjects, a separate validation cohort made up of 120 different subjects was used. High-throughput TCR immunosequencing, statistical association of individual TCRs with disease status, and machine learning were combined to predict cytomegalovirus infection status. A later analysis re-examined previously published TCR beta repertoires from about 700 donors and added high-resolution HLA genotyping to investigate patterns of TCR occurrence. In the later analysis, no new phenotypic data were used to find candidate immune exposures; instead, reliance was placed on TCR beta sequences and their occurrence across donors. An earlier analysis of some 500 of the donors applied high-throughput TCR beta sequencing to assess whether each TCR beta V gene segment acted as functional or pseudogenic. Donor age, sex, ethnicity and CMV serostatus were collected together with the repertoire data. A later genetic analysis used genome-wide SNP genotypes for about 60% of the roughly 700 donors, treating that subset as a discovery cohort. All discovery cohort repertoires had been generated on a single sequencing platform. HLA typing included class I and class II loci at four-digit resolution. The number of typed donors differed by locus: roughly 629-640 for A, B, C, DRB1 and DQB1; approximately 520 for DQA1; 606 for DPA1; and roughly 490 for DPB1. A handful of DR-DQ haplotypes were handled as single units for association and clustering because linkage in the cohort was strong. Among some 400 genotyped donors of the cohort, an average of around 240,000 unique TCR beta nucleotide sequences was sequenced per donor, of which 15% to 20% were non-productive.

The cohort was made up of 666 healthy bone marrow donors. At the time of sampling, every cohort member was nominally healthy, though immune exposures that went unrecorded were likely present. The donor tested CMV seronegative, placing the donor among the 352 seronegative members of the cohort. A peripheral blood sample was provided by each donor, and peripheral blood mononuclear cells were used for TCR beta sequencing. Genomic DNA extraction from the blood cell samples was performed with the Qiagen DNeasy Blood Extraction Kit. For this clone: The target of this receptor is not known.

Library preparation was by the immunoSEQ multiplex PCR assay. For the multiplex PCR, a mixture combining 60 forward primers for TCR Vbeta segments and 13 reverse primers for TCR Jbeta segments was used. The CDR3 region of rearranged TCR beta genes was amplified from genomic DNA by a multiplex PCR assay. The amplified TCR beta libraries were sequenced on the Illumina HiSeq System as 87-base-pair reads. In the original analysis: A later analysis counted tens of millions of unique TCR beta chains across the 500 to 850 repertoires, and roughly 9.9 million of these chains were shared by at least two donors. Raw reads were error-corrected and collapsed into unique sequences with a nearest-neighbor algorithm that merged closely related sequences to remove PCR and sequencing errors. To assign V, D and J gene segments, CDR3 sequences were aligned to IMGT reference sequences. Each retained sequence needed at least a six-nucleotide match to both a V gene segment and a J gene segment. A rearrangement was called productive if the CDR3 had no stop codons and remained in frame with V and J, and every other rearrangement was called non-productive. CDR3 was defined by IMGT convention, running from the second conserved V-encoded cysteine to the conserved J-encoded phenylalanine. In an earlier analysis of more than 550 of the donors, sequences lacking an unambiguous match to a single V gene segment were excluded. An earlier analysis of fewer than 750 of the donors classified V segments as functional when productive rearrangements were above 56.7% and as segregating when the standard deviation between donors was above 5%. A statistical classification framework was developed to diagnose cytomegalovirus status using the catalog of TCR beta chain sequences. In a later analysis, TCR nucleotide sequences were compared against IMGT/GENE-DB human TR gene sequences so that V and J genes could be assigned. The TCRdist pipeline was used in a later analysis to assign CDR3 sequences and most-parsimonious VDJ recombination scenarios. A later analysis defined each TCR beta chain by its CDR3 amino acid sequence plus V-gene family, and excluded reads lacking a unique V-gene family. A later analysis removed several hundred highly shared, low-generation-probability nucleotide sequences to deal with suspected cross-contamination and a sequencing artifact. In a later analysis, a clonal expansion index for each public chain was calculated from normalized within-repertoire ranks of inferred template counts. A later analysis computed generation probabilities with a VDJ recombination model fitted to out-of-frame rearrangements, and checked the results against IGoR. Hypergeometric tests were used in a later analysis to score TCR-TCR, TCR-HLA and TCR-CMV co-occurrence, with a repertoire-size bias correction applied to the TCR pairs. In a later analysis, false discovery rates were estimated by permuting HLA or CMV assignments 20 times. In a later analysis, co-occurring TCRs were grouped using DBSCAN, and TCRdist sequence similarity was added for clustering within HLA-allele-positive subsets. For co-occurrence clustering, repertoires with fewer than 30,000 or more than 120,000 public chains were excluded, along with a handful of repertoires with anomalous nucleotide sharing. TCRdb limited this immuneACCESS table to in-frame rearrangements with V and J called. A share of clones is missing; checked studies link under half to unresolved V genes, and the rest is unexplained. V, J and clone size derive from that table, while D and trimming were established from the DNA sequence. The sample's clone listing holds tens of thousands of clones. The top ten constitute 0.5% to 0.65% of the sample.

V sheds 4 bases and J sheds 0 bases, leaving 7 bases between their ends. CDR1 is given as MNHNY and CDR2 as SVGAGI, both from the germline V gene (reference sequence). The CDR3 numbers 14 residues from cysteine through phenylalanine. The entry retains the CDR3 DNA only, 42 bases that are in frame from base 1. What the authors observed across the whole study: In a later analysis, 15,000 to 20,000 TCR beta sequences were associated with specific HLA alleles at a false discovery rate of 0.05. The authors suggested that the approach could potentially be generalized to other disease states and immunological phenotypes. A further reported finding was that TCR beta sequences accurately predicted the HLA-A and HLA-B alleles for most subjects in the first cohort. A group of highly shared sequence variants was considered likely to be a technical artifact of the sequencing pipeline. In this cohort, only TCR beta chains were sequenced, and detectable features were limited by the absence of alpha or paired-chain data. According to a later analysis, parvovirus B19, influenza, CMV and Epstein-Barr virus appeared linked to several top co-occurrence clusters. A later analysis found that most CMV-associated TCR beta chains appeared HLA-restricted, with HLA associations seemingly driven largely by CMV exposure. Sequencing depth was assumed to be roughly uniform across donors in the presence/absence analyses, though that assumption may not hold. Strong co-occurrence of HLA alleles, especially DR and DQ, made assigning TCR associations to individual alleles difficult. The only immune exposure information available for the cohort was CMV serostatus. Linkage disequilibrium might explain the correlated functional status among segregating V segments, but an unknown experimental factor could not be ruled out. The 87-base-pair reads could not distinguish some IMGT-functional V segments, including TRBV6-2 and TRBV6-3, so those segments were excluded. In a later analysis, HLA-associated TCR beta chains showed more clonal expansion and lower generation probabilities than non-associated chains that were equally common. Because counts were too low, roughly 17 rarely observed V segments, including chromosome 9 orphons, were left out of the earlier analysis of 587 of the donors. A later analysis found that TCR association rates varied across HLA loci, with DRB1 alleles showing the most associated TCRs and HLA-C alleles the fewest. Across donors, most TCR sequences were observed very rarely, whereas some public TCRs were present in many individuals. Compared with the 666-donor mean, donors in an Asian-associated ancestry cluster had fewer N-insertions in productive TCRs, according to a later genetic analysis. In both the original and validation cohorts, the classifier was reported to diagnose cytomegalovirus status with high specificity and sensitivity. In vitro tests confirmed that a few of the cytomegalovirus-associated TCR beta chains recognize cytomegalovirus antigens. A later genetic analysis associated a missense DCLRE1C variant with V-gene and J-gene trimming of TCR beta chains, and an independent cohort replicated the association. Broadly in line with IMGT annotations, most TCR beta V segments showed up in productive rearrangements about 87% or about 30% of the time in an earlier analysis of several hundred of the donors. A total of fewer than 200 TCR beta chains were listed by the study as associated with cytomegalovirus. Because some donors lacked HLA typing at each locus, the association tests relied only on the typed subset.

The TCR was taken from a man aged 50 to 59 in good health and CMV-seronegative. This chain is built from TRBV6-6 and TRBJ1-5; the D gene cannot be resolved reliably. The sequenced sample was PBMCs. The CDR3 amino acid sequence is: CASSWQDSNQPQHF. The sequenced DNA is TGTGCCAGCAGTTGGCAGGATAGCAATCAGCCCCAGCATTTT.